One and the same sample provided the 11 T cell receptor beta chains below, sequenced in a study of blood T cell repertoires in COVID-19. Profiled with immunoSEQ multiplex PCR; TCRdb holds only in-frame clones, not every one. The sample carries 150,000 to 200,000 clones, approximately 80% recorded once. Sequences were obtained from peripheral blood. The receptors were gathered from a man aged 55 to 70 with acute or convalescent COVID-19.

The chain uses TRBV7-2 and TRBJ1-1, with a tentative D call TRBD1 (5 bases). CDR3 length: 14 amino acids. CDR1 SGHTA and CDR2 FQGNSA come from the germline V gene. Trimming removed 1 base at V and 4 bases at J, with 10 bases between. The CDR3 spells CASSLGGRATEAFF. The CDR3 DNA follows: TGTGCCAGCAGCTTAGGGGGCAGGGCCACTGAAGCTTTCTTT.

The chain employs TRBV19 and TRBJ1-5; D unclear. The CDR3 has 13 amino acids. CDR1 and CDR2 from the germline V gene are LNHDA and SQIVND (reference sequence). The germline V and J ends were trimmed by 7 bases and 0 bases, with 7 bases remaining between them. In DNA, the CDR3 is TGTGCCAGTAAGAGAAATAGCAATCAGCCCCAGCATTTT. It encodes CASKRNSNQPQHF. Combining the CDR3 with reference TRBV19 and TRBJ1-5 gives the whole variable domain DGGITQSPKYLFRKEGQNVTLSCEQNLNHDAMYWYRQDPGQGLRLIYYSQIVNDFQKGDIAEGYSVSREKKESFPLTVTSAQKNPTAFYLCASKRNSNQPQHFGDGTRLSIL.

Remarks on this clone: This same CDR3 is encoded by further DNA sequences in the sample. The genes are TRBV12-5 and TRBJ2-3; 13 bases map to TRBD2. Losses at the gene ends were 0 bases for V and 3 bases for J; bases not matched to a gene: 3. Germline V lookup: CDR1 LGHNT, CDR2 FRNRAP. The CDR3 covers 17 residues. This CDR3 is CASGLVRTSGRTDTQYF. DNA of the CDR3: TGTGCTAGTGGTTTGGTCCGGACTAGCGGGAGAACAGATACGCAGTATTTT. The full variable domain, with the rest looked up from reference TRBV12-5 and TRBJ2-3, is DARVTQTPRHKVTEMGQEVTMRCQPILGHNTVFWYRQTMMQGLELLAYFRNRAPLDDSGMPKDRFSAEMPDATLATLKIQPSEPRDSAVYFCASGLVRTSGRTDTQYFGPGTRLTVL.

The chain joins TRBV7-3 to TRBJ1-2; D unresolved. From germline, CDR1 is SGHTA and CDR2 FQGTGA. The CDR3 has 13 residues. V was trimmed by 3 bases and J by 6 bases, leaving 11 bases between them. Here the CDR3 reads CASSFRDRDGYTF. The CDR3, as DNA: TGTGCCAGCAGCTTCCGGGATAGGGATGGCTACACCTTC.

The chain is built from TRBV6-5 and TRBJ2-1; 10 nucleotides line up with TRBD2. CDR3 length equals 14 residues. Germline CDR1 reads MNHEY; CDR2 reads SVGAGI. J lost 6 bases, V lost 7 bases, and 6 bases had no gene match. The CDR3 sequence: CASIRTSGSNEQFF. CDR3 sequence (DNA): TGTGCCAGCATAAGGACTAGCGGCTCCAATGAGCAGTTCTTC.

Concerning this clone: Other nucleotide sequences from this sample produce the same CDR3. The V gene is TRBV3-1 (or the pseudogene TRBV3-2), the J gene TRBJ1-1; TRBD1 might be the D (5 bases). The CDR3 has 14 amino acids. V lost 1 base and J 1 base, leaving 7 bases between the germline ends. The germline gives CDR1 LGHDT, CDR2 YNNKEL (reference sequence). The CDR3 sequence is CASSQVQGNTEAFF. CDR3 bases: TGTGCCAGCAGCCAAGTTCAGGGGAACACTGAAGCTTTCTTT.

This chain links TRBV5-1 with TRBJ1-4; the match to TRBD1 covers 7 bases. The CDR3 is 19 residues long. The germline gives CDR1 SGHRS, CDR2 YFSETQ. Trimming cost V 4 bases and J 0 bases; bases outside gene matches: 15. CDR3 bases: TGCGCCAGCAGCCCCCGGACAGGTCCTGCTTCTGCAACTAATGAAAAACTGTTTTTT. Protein product: CASSPRTGPASATNEKLFF.

The rearrangement uses TRBV25-1 and TRBJ1-1; tentatively, D is TRBD1 (5 bases). The CDR3 contains 11 residues. The germline gives CDR1 MGHDK, CDR2 SYGVNS. The germline V and J ends were trimmed by 8 bases and 6 bases, with 10 bases remaining between them. CDR3 region: CASRAGAEAFF. CDR3 coding DNA: TGTGCCAGCCGAGCGGGGGCTGAAGCTTTCTTT.

V usage is TRBV6-5 and J usage is TRBJ2-1, with 12 bases that match TRBD2. This CDR3 has 14 residues. Germline V gene lookup returns CDR1 MNHEY and CDR2 SVGAGI. Losses at the gene ends were 11 bases for V and 1 base for J; bases not matched to a gene: 3. In DNA, the CDR3 is TGTGCCGGGGGACTAGCGGGTTCCTACAATGAGCAGTTCTTC. It encodes CAGGLAGSYNEQFF.

CDR3 sequence: CASSKLQGAEAFF. The DNA for the CDR3 is TGTGCCAGCAGCAAACTCCAGGGGGCTGAAGCTTTCTTT. The chain carries TRBV14 and TRBJ1-1, with 7 bases fitting TRBD1. Trimming at V came to 5 bases and at J to 6 bases, leaving 6 bases not matched to a gene. CDR1 is SGHDN, CDR2 FVKESK, per germline. CDR3 size: 13 residues.

V usage is TRBV10-3 and J usage is TRBJ1-6, with D maybe TRBD1 (6 bases). Trimming removed 11 bases from V and 10 bases from J, with 18 bases in between. This CDR3 spans 13 amino acids. Germline CDR1 and CDR2: ENHRY and SYGVKD. The CDR3 DNA reads as TGTGCCCTCGCTCGGGACATTAACTCACCCCTCCACTTT. Its protein is CALARDINSPLHF.